Described below is a single T cell receptor (beta chain) sequence and its context. The junction departs from germline at one end; a sequencing error may be responsible. The record originates from a study of cytomegalovirus exposure and HLA in healthy donors. Germline CDR1 reads SGHRS; CDR2 reads YFSETQ. This CDR3 contains 15 residues. PCR used 60 Vbeta primers and 13 Jbeta primers. Some clones are missing from TCRdb's copy, which holds only in-frame ones; the method was immunoSEQ multiplex PCR. The sample has 100,000 to 150,000 clones, nearly 80% seen once. The sample consisted of PBMCs. The clonotype originates from a woman aged 40-49 years in good health and CMV-seronegative. V and J are TRBV5-1 and TRBJ2-6; the D gene is possibly TRBD1 (5 bases). The CDR3 loop reads CASSLQGPGANGLTF. The CDR3 DNA follows: TGCGCCAGCAGCTTGCAGGGTCCTGGGGCCAACGGCCTGACTTTC.